Following are 22 T cell receptor beta chains from one sample sequenced in a study of cytotoxic CD8 clonotypes in ibrutinib-treated CLL. This table comes from immunoSEQ multiplex PCR, and its TCRdb copy is limited to in-frame clones, with some not included. The data contain some 300,000 clones, about 80% of them singletons. The sequencing here drew on PBMCs, taken before ibrutinib treatment. Receptor source: a human donor with chronic lymphocytic leukemia.

This chain joins TRBV6-1 and TRBJ1-4; possible D gene TRBD1, 5 bases. Trimming stripped 3 bases from V and 4 bases from J, with 24 bases between. Germline CDR1 and CDR2: MNHNS and SASEGT. CDR3 length: 19 residues. CDR3 protein: CASSDSWRYQGRVNEKLFF. The DNA for the CDR3 is TGTGCCAGCAGTGACAGTTGGCGTTATCAGGGTCGGGTTAATGAAAAACTGTTTTTT.

For this clone: The sample has other DNA sequences that encode this CDR3 too. The chain joins TRBV30 to TRBJ2-5; D ambiguous. V lost 0 bases and J 5 bases, leaving 4 bases between the germline ends. Germline V gene data show CDR1 as GTSNPN and CDR2 as SVGIG (reference sequence). The CDR3 is 11 amino acids. The CDR3 nucleotides read TGTGCCTGGAGTGTACTGGAGACCCAGTACTTC. Protein: CAWSVLETQYF. The full variable domain, rest sourced from reference TRBV30 and TRBJ2-5, is SQTIHQWPATLVQPVGSPLSLECTVEGTSNPNLYWYRQAAGRGLQLLFYSVGIGQISSEVPQNLSASRPQDRQFILSSKKLLLSDSGFYLCAWSVLETQYFGPGTRLLVL.

The rearrangement links TRBV28 to TRBJ1-1; D is unclear. Germline loops: CDR1 MDHEN, CDR2 SYDVKM. V was cut by 6 bases and J by 6 bases, with 11 bases left in between. This CDR3 comprises 12 residues. CDR3 bases: TGTGCCAGCAGGTCCTTATTGGCTGAAGCTTTCTTT. Translated, it gives CASRSLLAEAFF. Based on the CDR3 plus reference TRBV28 and TRBJ1-1, the full variable domain is DVKVTQSSRYLVKRTGEKVFLECVQDMDHENMFWYRQDPGLGLRLIYFSYDVKMKEKGDIPEGYSVSREKKERFSLILESASTNQTSMYLCASRSLLAEAFFGQGTRLTVV.

The chain joins TRBV30 to TRBJ2-3; 9 bases are shared with TRBD1. The CDR3 spans 17 residues. V lost 1 base, J lost 2 bases, and 10 bases stayed unmatched. Germline CDR1 GTSNPN, CDR2 SVGIG (reference sequence). The CDR3 DNA is TGTGCCTGGAGTGCCTACACCACAGGGGGCCTCACAGATACGCAGTATTTT. Its protein product is CAWSAYTTGGLTDTQYF.

The chain uses TRBV4-1 and TRBJ2-4; maybe TRBD1 (5 bases). Trimming took 1 base from V and 8 from J, leaving 15 bases between them. The CDR3 is 15 residues long. Germline V gene sequence: CDR1 MGHRA, CDR2 YSYEKL. The CDR3 loop is CASSQVYRLRDIQYF. The CDR3 DNA follows: TGCGCCAGCAGCCAAGTTTACAGGCTCAGGGACATTCAGTACTTC.

This clone showed up just once. The chain uses TRBV30 and TRBJ1-2; a possible D gene is TRBD1 (6 bases). Between the trimmed V and J ends, which lost 0 bases and 4 bases, there was a span of 18 bases. This CDR3 is 16 amino acids long. Germline CDR1 and CDR2: GTSNPN and SVGIG (reference sequence). The CDR3 reads CAWSVPDRRPSYGYTF. CDR3 DNA: TGTGCCTGGAGTGTACCCGACAGGCGGCCCTCCTATGGCTACACCTTC. Together with reference TRBV30 and TRBJ1-2, the CDR3 gives the full variable domain: SQTIHQWPATLVQPVGSPLSLECTVEGTSNPNLYWYRQAAGRGLQLLFYSVGIGQISSEVPQNLSASRPQDRQFILSSKKLLLSDSGFYLCAWSVPDRRPSYGYTFGSGTRLTVV.

This clone was found many times. The chain employs TRBV4-3 and TRBJ1-1; D is uncertain. The CDR3 consists of 14 residues. V was shortened by 1 base and J by 3 bases, with 9 bases between the two germline ends. In germline, CDR1 is LGHNA, CDR2 YSLEER. DNA of the CDR3: TGCGCCAGCAGCCAAGTTGGGAGAGACACTGAAGCTTTCTTT. It specifies CASSQVGRDTEAFF.

The chain employs TRBV18 and TRBJ1-1; tentative D call: TRBD1 (6 bases). The V gene's germline CDR1 is KGHSH and CDR2 LQKENI. V dropped 2 bases and J dropped 5 bases, with 9 bases sitting between them. This CDR3 region has 13 residues. The CDR3 reads CASSPARGTEAFF. CDR3 nucleotide sequence: TGTGCCAGCTCACCAGCCAGGGGTACTGAAGCTTTCTTT.

The chain joins TRBV2 to TRBJ1-3, with D possibly being TRBD1 (5 bases). The CDR3 covers 15 residues. V gave up 2 bases and J gave up 4 bases, with 12 bases separating them. CDR1 and CDR2 from the germline V gene are SNHLY and FYNNEI. DNA for the CDR3: TGTGCCAGCAGTGAACTGGGGGGTTTGGGAAACACCATATATTTT. The encoded protein is CASSELGGLGNTIYF.

The rearrangement uses TRBV6-5 and TRBJ2-2; D call uncertain. V was trimmed by 6 bases and J by 0 bases, leaving 8 bases between them. Germline V gene sequence: CDR1 MNHEY, CDR2 SVGAGI. The CDR3 is 14 amino acids. The CDR3 sequence is CASRGPPNTGELFF. CDR3 DNA: TGTGCCAGCAGAGGACCCCCGAACACCGGGGAGCTGTTTTTT.

This clone was detected only a few times. J is TRBJ1-1 and V is TRBV18, with a weak D call TRBD1 (5 bases). This CDR3 has 14 residues. Trimming pared 3 bases from V and 3 bases from J, leaving 11 bases between. Germline loops: CDR1 KGHSH, CDR2 LQKENI. The DNA of the CDR3 is TGTGCCAGCTCACCTGGACGGGGGTACACTGAAGCTTTCTTT. Protein sequence: CASSPGRGYTEAFF.

This clone was observed a handful of times. V usage is TRBV7-9 and J usage is TRBJ2-7, with a weak D call TRBD2 (6 bases). Trimming took off 1 base at V and 3 bases at J, with 7 bases between the two ends. The CDR3 loop spans 13 amino acids. Germline CDR1 reads SEHNR; CDR2 reads FQNEAQ (reference sequence). In DNA, the CDR3 is TGTGCCAGCAGCTTAGGCGGGGACTACGAGCAGTACTTC. Translated, it gives CASSLGGDYEQYF.

The V and J genes are TRBV30 and TRBJ2-7; 11 bases are a match to TRBD2. The trim removed 3 bases at V and 3 bases at J, leaving 4 bases unmatched. The CDR3 sequence is 14 residues long. Germline lookup yields CDR1 GTSNPN and CDR2 SVGIG (reference sequence). The CDR3 DNA follows: TGTGCCTGGAGGGGACTAGCGGAAGACTACGAGCAGTACTTC. Translation: CAWRGLAEDYEQYF. Full variable domain (outside the CDR3, taken from reference TRBV30 and TRBJ2-7): SQTIHQWPATLVQPVGSPLSLECTVEGTSNPNLYWYRQAAGRGLQLLFYSVGIGQISSEVPQNLSASRPQDRQFILSSKKLLLSDSGFYLCAWRGLAEDYEQYFGPGTRLTVT.

V gene TRBV27 combines with J gene TRBJ2-1; D might be TRBD1 or TRBD2, each matching 5 bases. The germline V gene has CDR1 MNHEY and CDR2 SMNVEV (reference sequence). Trimming cost V 4 bases and J 4 bases, with 14 bases left between them. The CDR3 totals 15 residues. The CDR3 sequence: CASSWDRTLYNEQFF. CDR3 bases: TGTGCCAGCAGTTGGGACCGCACCCTTTACAATGAGCAGTTCTTC.

The V call is TRBV30, the J call TRBJ2-7; no definite D call. V was trimmed by 0 bases and J by 4 bases, leaving 7 bases between them. Germline assignment: CDR1 GTSNPN and CDR2 SVGIG (reference sequence). The CDR3 runs 12 residues. CDR3 coding DNA: TGTGCCTGGAGTGTAGGCCTGTACGAGCAGTACTTC. This encodes CAWSVGLYEQYF.

V usage is TRBV23-1 and J usage is TRBJ1-4; no definite D call. TRBV23-1 is sorted into the ORF group, with uncertain function. The CDR3 is 15 amino acids. Trimming took 4 bases from V and 7 from J, leaving 16 bases between them. CDR3 in DNA: TGCGCCAGCAGTCTAGCGAGAGTAAAAGTTGAAAAACTGTTTTTT. Encoded protein: CASSLARVKVEKLFF.

The rearrangement links TRBV28 to TRBJ1-2, with a weak D call TRBD1 (6 bases). V lost 2 bases to trimming and J lost 5 bases, with 15 bases between them. Per germline, CDR1 MDHEN and CDR2 SYDVKM. This CDR3 contains 15 residues. The CDR3 sequence: CASSLTGPIQYGYTF. The CDR3 DNA sequence: TGTGCCAGCAGTTTAACAGGGCCCATCCAATATGGCTACACCTTC.

The gene calls are TRBV2 and TRBJ1-1; the D is unclear. Trimming stripped 9 bases from V and 2 bases from J, with 7 bases between. CDR3 length: 11 amino acids. CDR1 is SNHLY, CDR2 FYNNEI, per germline. CDR3 DNA: TGTGCCAGAGCCACCAACACTGAAGCTTTCTTT. This gives the protein CARATNTEAFF.

The chain employs TRBV19 and TRBJ2-7; possible D gene TRBD2, 5 bases. V gave up 5 bases and J gave up 4 bases, with 15 bases separating them. The germline V gene encodes CDR1 LNHDA and CDR2 SQIVND (reference sequence). The CDR3 consists of 14 residues. CDR3 coding DNA: TGTGCCAGTAGTTCTGGACTGGATGAGTACGAGCAGTACTTC. It yields the protein CASSSGLDEYEQYF. The whole variable domain, remainder taken from reference TRBV19 and TRBJ2-7, is DGGITQSPKYLFRKEGQNVTLSCEQNLNHDAMYWYRQDPGQGLRLIYYSQIVNDFQKGDIAEGYSVSREKKESFPLTVTSAQKNPTAFYLCASSSGLDEYEQYFGPGTRLTVT.

The V gene is TRBV28, the J gene TRBJ2-7; D perhaps matches TRBD2 (6 bases). Germline V CDR1 and CDR2: MDHEN, SYDVKM. Trimming removed 7 bases at V and 3 bases at J, with 13 bases between. The CDR3 consists of 13 residues. CDR3 protein: CASTGDLNYEQYF. The CDR3 DNA follows: TGTGCCAGCACTGGGGACTTGAACTACGAGCAGTACTTC.

This clone has ten or more counts. The chain uses TRBV5-4 and TRBJ2-1; maybe TRBD2 (5 bases). Deletions cut 4 bases from V and 10 bases from J, with 15 bases between. This CDR3 is 13 amino acids long. CDR1 and CDR2 (germline): SGHNT, YYREEE (reference sequence). The chain's CDR3 is CASSPGGAAEQFF. The CDR3 DNA sequence: TGTGCCAGCAGCCCCGGCGGAGCGGCAGAGCAGTTCTTC. Complete variable domain (other parts from reference TRBV5-4 and TRBJ2-1): ETGVTQSPTHLIKTRGQQVTLRCSSQSGHNTVSWYQQALGQGPQFIFQYYREEENGRGNFPPRFSGLQFPNYSSELNVNALELDDSALYLCASSPGGAAEQFFGPGTRLTVL.

The chain links TRBV29-1 to TRBJ2-7; D gene ambiguous. Trimming left V 2 bases short and J 6 bases short, with 11 bases between. The germline CDR1 and CDR2 sequences are SQVTM and ANQGSEA. The CDR3 consists of 12 residues. CDR3 DNA sequence: TGCAGCGTTGAATTGCCCTCCGGCGAGCAGTACTTC. Protein sequence: CSVELPSGEQYF.